The 17 T cell receptor beta chains presented below share a single source sample, sequenced in a study of blood T cell repertoires in COVID-19. Clones were read by immunoSEQ multiplex PCR, and TCRdb kept only the in-frame ones, dropping some. The sample lists about 58,000 clones; 89% were seen once. The specimen was peripheral blood. The receptors stem from a woman aged 55-70 years with active COVID-19.

This clone was detected only a few times. The chain uses TRBV10-3 and TRBJ1-6; D remains unclear. This CDR3 has 11 residues. Trimming cost V 0 bases and J 14 bases, with 5 bases left between them. Germline V CDR1 and CDR2: ENHRY, SYGVKD. CDR3 in amino acids: CAISESESLHF. The CDR3 bases are TGTGCCATCAGTGAGTCTGAGTCCCTCCACTTT.

The V and J genes are TRBV15 and TRBJ1-3; D perhaps matches TRBD1 (5 bases). This CDR3 has 13 amino acids. With 11 bases removed from V and 6 bases from J, the gap between germline ends came to 17 bases. Looked up from germline, CDR1 is LNHNV and CDR2 is YYDKDF (reference sequence). The CDR3 sequence is CAAGRGGENTIYF. CDR3 bases: TGTGCCGCGGGGAGGGGAGGGGAAAACACCATATATTTT.

The chain uses TRBV4-2 and TRBJ2-1; TRBD2 matches at 8 bases. CDR1 and CDR2 (germline): LGHNA, YNFKEQ. The CDR3 is 16 residues long. With V trimmed by 1 base and J by 6 bases, 8 bases remained unmatched. CDR3 sequence reads: CASSQAPPAGANEQFF. The CDR3 DNA reads as TGTGCCAGCAGCCAAGCCCCGCCAGCGGGGGCCAATGAGCAGTTCTTC.

The chain employs TRBV19 and TRBJ2-1; unclear D gene. Germline CDR1 reads LNHDA; CDR2 reads SQIVND (reference sequence). V shed 3 bases and J shed 0 bases, with 9 bases lying between them. This CDR3 is built from 15 residues. Here the CDR3 reads CASSITHSSYNEQFF. The DNA of the CDR3 is TGTGCCAGTAGTATCACCCATAGCTCCTACAATGAGCAGTTCTTC.

The chain uses TRBV9 and TRBJ1-1; D perhaps matches TRBD1 (6 bases). Germline lookup yields CDR1 SGDLS and CDR2 YYNGEE. Trimming stripped 0 bases from V and 1 base from J, with 10 bases between. The CDR3 spans 15 residues. For the CDR3, the DNA is TGTGCCAGCAGCGTAGTTGGACAGTGGAACACTGAAGCTTTCTTT. Translated: CASSVVGQWNTEAFF.

This clone was seen only once. The chain employs TRBV27 and TRBJ1-2; D is possibly TRBD1 (5 bases). Per the germline V gene, CDR1 is MNHEY and CDR2 is SMNVEV (reference sequence). Trimming shortened V by 5 bases and J by 8 bases, and 15 bases separated the two germline ends. The CDR3 has 13 amino acids. CDR3 residues: CASSQTVWGGYTF. CDR3 nucleotide sequence: TGTGCCAGCAGTCAGACAGTTTGGGGCGGCTACACCTTC.

The chain recombines TRBV9 with TRBJ1-2; 8 positions match TRBD1. The CDR3 contains 16 residues. Germline assignment: CDR1 SGDLS and CDR2 YYNGEE. The V and J ends lost 2 bases and 1 base, in that order; junction bases with no gene match: 7. The CDR3 region has the DNA TGTGCCAGCAGCGTTGGTTGGACAGGGCATAACTATGGCTACACCTTC. Its protein product is CASSVGWTGHNYGYTF.

J is TRBJ2-3 and V is TRBV7-2; maybe TRBD2 (5 bases). CDR3 length: 15 amino acids. CDR1 SGHTA and CDR2 FQGNSA come from the germline V gene. The V gene lost 5 bases and the J gene lost 7 bases, with 19 bases spanning the gap. The CDR3 protein is CASSPRGSLSNTQYF. CDR3 bases: TGTGCCAGCAGCCCCCGGGGTAGTCTAAGTAATACGCAGTATTTT.

The chain couples TRBV28 to TRBJ1-1, with 7 bases identical to TRBD1. The CDR3 totals 14 residues. Germline lookup yields CDR1 MDHEN and CDR2 SYDVKM. J was trimmed by 6 bases and V by 2 bases; bases with no gene match: 6. CDR3 in DNA: TGTGCCAGCAGTTTAGACAGGGTGAGGTCTGAAGCTTTCTTT. Its protein product is CASSLDRVRSEAFF.

The V call is TRBV6-5, the J call TRBJ1-4, with D possibly matching TRBD1 (5 bases). CDR1 MNHEY and CDR2 SVGAGI come from the germline V gene. The CDR3 loop spans 16 amino acids. The V end was cut by 0 bases, the J end by 7 bases, with 15 bases between. CDR3 loop: CASSYSLNGGGEKLFF. For the CDR3, the DNA is TGTGCCAGCAGTTACTCCCTGAATGGGGGAGGTGAAAAACTGTTTTTT.

This rearrangement joins TRBV20-1 to TRBJ1-1; possibly TRBD1 for D (5 bases). This CDR3 spans 10 amino acids. Germline loops: CDR1 DFQATT, CDR2 SNEGSKA (reference sequence). Trimming cost V 6 bases and J 8 bases, with 10 bases left between them. The CDR3 here is CSAPRVEAFF. The CDR3 region has the DNA TGCAGTGCCCCCAGGGTAGAAGCTTTCTTT.

This sequence joins TRBV19 and TRBJ1-5, with 9 bases aligning to TRBD1. The CDR3 has 14 residues. Germline V lookup: CDR1 LNHDA, CDR2 SQIVND (reference sequence). The trim removed 5 bases at V and 3 bases at J, leaving 2 bases unmatched. The CDR3 DNA follows: TGTGCCAGTAGTGGGACAGGGAACAATCAGCCCCAGCATTTT. It yields the protein CASSGTGNNQPQHF.

The chain couples TRBV2 to TRBJ2-2; D unresolved. Between the trimmed V and J ends, which lost 7 bases and 3 bases, there was a span of 15 bases. The CDR3 is 15 residues long. CDR1 SNHLY and CDR2 FYNNEI come from the germline V gene. The DNA for the CDR3 is TGTGCCAGCATTGTGGATGACATAGACACCGGGGAGCTGTTTTTT. It specifies CASIVDDIDTGELFF.

This clone showed up just once. CDR3 in amino acids: CASSLGRGRPTDTQYF. CDR3 nucleotides: TGTGCCAGCAGCTTAGGCAGGGGACGCCCCACAGATACGCAGTATTTT. The chain links TRBV7-2 to TRBJ2-3; maybe TRBD1 (6 bases). Trimming shortened V by 1 base and J by 2 bases, and 13 bases separated the two germline ends. Germline assignment: CDR1 SGHTA and CDR2 FQGNSA. This CDR3 has 16 residues.

The chain carries TRBV5-4 and TRBJ2-1; 8 nucleotides line up with TRBD2. Germline V gene data show CDR1 as SGHNT and CDR2 as YYREEE (reference sequence). The CDR3 totals 15 residues. The V and J ends lost 4 bases and 0 bases, in that order; junction bases with no gene match: 3. For the CDR3, the DNA is TGTGCCAGCAGCCCGGGACTAGACTCCTACAATGAGCAGTTCTTC. This sequence encodes CASSPGLDSYNEQFF.

This chain joins TRBV2 and TRBJ2-7; 8 bases align to TRBD1. The CDR3 is 14 residues long. Losses at the gene ends were 5 bases for V and 7 bases for J; bases not matched to a gene: 10. Germline values: CDR1 SNHLY, CDR2 FYNNEI. The CDR3 coding sequence is TGTGCCAGCAGTTCCGGGACAGGTTTTTGGGAGCAGTACTTC. It codes for CASSSGTGFWEQYF.

This chain connects TRBV27 to TRBJ2-1; 8 nucleotides agree with TRBD1. Germline-derived CDR1 and CDR2 are MNHEY and SMNVEV (reference sequence). The CDR3 runs to 19 residues. Losses at the gene ends were 5 bases for V and 0 bases for J; bases not matched to a gene: 15. The CDR3 bases are TGTGCCAGCAGTACTCGGTGGCAGGGGGCATGGGCCTCCTACAATGAGCAGTTCTTC. Translated: CASSTRWQGAWASYNEQFF.